Listed here are 12 T cell receptor beta chains from one sample, sequenced in a study of T cells in Graves' hyperthyroidism and ophthalmopathy. Researchers amplified the TCR beta CDR3 regions from RNA transcripts. First-round RT-PCR with HTBI primers amplified the TCR CDR3 region. TCRdb ran MiXCR on the multiplex PCR reads and lists one entry per CDR3 protein. The profile shows around 350,000 distinct CDR3 sequences, less than 15% of them singletons. Sequencing input: blood. Source of these receptors: a woman between 18 and 30 years old with Graves' hyperthyroidism.

The V call is TRBV5-1, the J call TRBJ1-2; D may be TRBD1 (5 bases). The CDR3 is made up of 14 amino acids. Trimming stripped 3 bases from V and 8 bases from J, with 17 bases between. The V gene's germline CDR1 is SGHRS and CDR2 YFSETQ. The CDR3 DNA sequence: TGCGCCAGCAGCTCCGGGACCTCACCCTACGGCTACACCTTC. It yields the protein CASSSGTSPYGYTF.

This clonotype was seen a few times. V gene TRBV4-2 combines with J gene TRBJ2-1; TRBD2 agrees at 7 bases. The germline gives CDR1 LGHNA, CDR2 YNFKEQ. The CDR3 extends over 17 amino acids. V was pared by 0 bases and J by 8 bases, with 13 bases of the junction left unmatched. This CDR3 is CASSQDEGNGGYDEQFF. The CDR3 DNA reads as TGTGCCAGCAGCCAAGATGAAGGGAACGGGGGGTACGATGAGCAGTTCTTC.

This clonotype was seen repeatedly, ten times or more. This rearrangement joins TRBV20-1 to TRBJ2-3, with 7 bases identical to TRBD2. There are 15 residues in the CDR3. The V and J ends lost 1 base and 2 bases, in that order; junction bases with no gene match: 6. Germline loops: CDR1 DFQATT, CDR2 SNEGSKA (reference sequence). The CDR3 loop is CSARAVREDTDTQYF. The CDR3 DNA is TGCAGTGCTAGAGCGGTACGGGAGGACACAGATACGCAGTATTTT.

This chain joins TRBV29-1 and TRBJ1-1; 8 nucleotides align to TRBD1. J was trimmed by 4 bases and V by 7 bases; bases with no gene match: 8. The CDR3 sequence is 13 residues long. The germline gives CDR1 SQVTM, CDR2 ANQGSEA. The DNA for the CDR3 is TGCAGCGCCCCCGGGACAGGAACCACTGAAGCTTTCTTT. Its translation is CSAPGTGTTEAFF. Based on the CDR3 plus reference TRBV29-1 and TRBJ1-1, the full variable domain is SAVISQKPSRDICQRGTSLTIQCQVDSQVTMMFWYRQQPGQSLTLIATANQGSEATYESGFVIDKFPISRPNLTFSTLTVSNMSPEDSSIYLCSAPGTGTTEAFFGQGTRLTVV.

This sequence joins TRBV20-1 and TRBJ2-7; no clear D. This CDR3 region has 12 residues. V was cut by 1 base and J by 3 bases, with 7 bases left in between. Germline CDR1 reads DFQATT; CDR2 reads SNEGSKA (reference sequence). The CDR3 spells CSARVGNYEQYF. The CDR3 DNA is TGCAGTGCTAGAGTGGGCAACTACGAGCAGTACTTC.

This clonotype showed up many times. The chain is built from TRBV5-1 and TRBJ2-7; 7 bases line up with TRBD2. Germline CDR1 is SGHRS and CDR2 is YFSETQ. V shed 0 bases, J shed 6 bases, and the junction held 3 bases outside the gene matches. This CDR3 has 13 amino acids. CDR3 protein: CASSLAGRSEQYF. CDR3 in DNA: TGCGCCAGCAGCTTGGCCGGGAGGAGCGAGCAGTACTTC.

This clonotype has at least ten counts. The chain carries TRBV7-2 and TRBJ1-2; maybe TRBD1 (5 bases). This CDR3 comprises 13 residues. The V and J ends lost 2 bases and 4 bases respectively, with 8 bases between them. CDR1 is SGHTA and CDR2 is FQGNSA in the germline V gene. CDR3 sequence (DNA): TGTGCCAGCAGCTTAATGACAGCCTATGGCTACACCTTC. This codes for CASSLMTAYGYTF.

This clonotype was observed many times. This chain links TRBV6-2 or TRBV6-3 with TRBJ1-2, with D uncertain. This CDR3 spans 12 amino acids. Germline CDR1 MNHEY, CDR2 SVGEGT. V was shortened by 4 bases and J by 6 bases, with 9 bases between the two germline ends. CDR3 bases: TGTGCCAGCAGTTTGCATGGGAATGGCTACACCTTC. This gives the protein CASSLHGNGYTF.

The V gene is TRBV24-1, the J gene TRBJ2-1; 10 nucleotides agree with TRBD2. This CDR3 region has 16 residues. Trimming cost V 4 bases and J 5 bases; bases outside gene matches: 7. CDR1 KGHDR and CDR2 SFDVKD come from the germline V gene. This chain's CDR3 is CATSDPLAGEDNEQFF. DNA for the CDR3: TGTGCCACCAGTGACCCCCTAGCGGGAGAGGACAATGAGCAGTTCTTC.

This clonotype came up once. This is likely a read error, given that the CDR3 carries no conserved phenylalanine or tryptophan at its end. Because the CDR3's place on the DNA is in doubt, the DNA is left out and the CDR3 is given as listed by TCRdb. V and J are TRBV28 and TRBJ1-2; TRBD1 is the table's D call, not checked against the DNA. Germline V gene data show CDR1 as MDHEN and CDR2 as SYDVKM. Including both end residues, the CDR3 is 13 amino acids long. CDR3: CASSPGQYYGCTL.

This clonotype has at least ten counts. The chain couples TRBV20-1 to TRBJ2-1, with 7 bases aligning to TRBD1. With 6 bases clipped from V and 0 bases from J, the junction kept 8 bases outside the gene matches. Per germline, CDR1 DFQATT and CDR2 SNEGSKA (reference sequence). The CDR3 has 15 amino acids. CDR3 bases: TGCAGTGCCCGGCCGGGACAGAGCTCCTACAATGAGCAGTTCTTC. Its translation: CSARPGQSSYNEQFF.

This chain joins TRBV6-1 and TRBJ2-5, with D possibly matching TRBD1 (6 bases). The CDR3 contains 16 residues. The germline CDR1 and CDR2 sequences are MNHNS and SASEGT. Trimming took 5 bases from V and 4 from J, leaving 20 bases between them. Here the CDR3 DNA reads TGTGCCAGCAGTTTCCTTTCTACAGGGATTAGAGAGACCCAGTACTTC. It is translated as CASSFLSTGIRETQYF.